What follows are 11 T cell receptor beta chains derived from one specimen sequenced in a study of glioma-infiltrating T cells. TCR alpha and beta CDR3 regions were amplified from RNA using iRepertoire nested multiplex PCR. TCRdb reanalysed the multiplex PCR reads using MiXCR and keeps one entry per CDR3 protein. The sample records 300,000 to 400,000 distinct CDR3 sequences, more than 35% being singletons. Source material: glioma tissue, nonneoplastic brain tissue, or PBMCs (not recorded which). These receptors came from a human donor with low-grade glioma or glioblastoma, undergoing nonglioma brain surgery, or in good health (not recorded which).

As for this clonotype: Relative to the germline gene, one junction end is altered; a read error may explain this. V usage is TRBV20-1 and J usage is TRBJ1-1; D not resolved. Looked up from germline, CDR1 is DFQATT and CDR2 is SNEGSKA (reference sequence). The CDR3 consists of 11 residues. The CDR3 loop is CGASLGTEAFF. CDR3 coding DNA: TGCGGTGCTAGTTTGGGCACTGAAGCTTTCTTT.

This clonotype showed up many times. The chain has TRBV27 and TRBJ2-7; 7 nucleotides agree with TRBD2. The CDR3 is 14 amino acids. In germline, CDR1 is MNHEY, CDR2 SMNVEV (reference sequence). Trimming cost V 2 bases and J 3 bases; bases outside gene matches: 4. This CDR3 is CASSLGKRGYEQYF. In DNA, the CDR3 is TGTGCCAGCAGTTTAGGGAAGCGGGGCTACGAGCAGTACTTC.

There are many counts of this clonotype. The J gene is TRBJ1-1, the V gene TRBV29-1; 7 bases are a match to TRBD1. The junction had 8 bases not matched to a gene; V was cut back by 4 bases and J by 6 bases. Looked up from germline, CDR1 is SQVTM and CDR2 is ANQGSEA. This CDR3 is built from 13 residues. The CDR3 is CSVVGGAWAEAFF. CDR3 DNA sequence: TGCAGCGTTGTAGGGGGCGCTTGGGCTGAAGCTTTCTTT.

This clonotype was counted at least ten times. The chain recombines TRBV27 with TRBJ1-5; TRBD1 matches at 9 bases. CDR1 and CDR2 (germline): MNHEY, SMNVEV (reference sequence). With 8 bases clipped from V and 6 bases from J, the junction kept 8 bases outside the gene matches. The CDR3 has 14 residues. CDR3 DNA: TGTGCCAGCGGACGACAGGGGGGTGGTCAGCCCCAGCATTTT. Translated, it gives CASGRQGGGQPQHF.

This clonotype was detected only a few times. This chain uses TRBV10-3 with TRBJ1-1, with no clear D. There are 16 residues in the CDR3. V lost 0 bases to trimming and J lost 0 bases, with 11 bases between them. Germline V gene lookup returns CDR1 ENHRY and CDR2 SYGVKD. CDR3 bases: TGTGCCATCAGTGAGTCTATCGGGCCCATGAACACTGAAGCTTTCTTT. This encodes CAISESIGPMNTEAFF.

This clonotype was detected ten times or more. The chain recombines TRBV28 with TRBJ2-7; no clear D. The CDR3 extends over 11 amino acids. The germline V gene has CDR1 MDHEN and CDR2 SYDVKM. Trimming cost V 6 bases and J 3 bases, with 6 bases left between them. The CDR3 reads CASSTIYEQYF. For the CDR3, the DNA is TGTGCCAGCAGCACAATCTACGAGCAGTACTTC.

Only a few counts were recorded for this clonotype. The chain links TRBV7-6 to TRBJ2-1; weak D call: TRBD1 (5 bases). The CDR3 is made up of 12 amino acids. Germline CDR1 and CDR2: SGHVS and FNYEAQ. V lost 2 bases to trimming and J lost 8 bases, with 7 bases between them. The CDR3 coding sequence is TGTGCCAGCAGCTTACCAGGGTATGAGCAGTTCTTC. Residues: CASSLPGYEQFF.

This chain joins TRBV27 and TRBJ1-6; D possibly corresponds to TRBD1 (5 bases). CDR3 length: 17 residues. V was cut by 5 bases and J by 4 bases, with 18 bases left in between. Germline CDR1 MNHEY, CDR2 SMNVEV (reference sequence). The DNA for the CDR3 is TGTGCCAGCAGTCTCCGGAACAGGAATACATATAATTCACCCCTCCACTTT. Its protein is CASSLRNRNTYNSPLHF.

As for this clonotype: This may arise from a read error, as a much more abundant clone is one base away. The chain combines TRBV6-9 with TRBJ2-7; unclear D gene. Germline CDR1 reads MNHGY; CDR2 reads SVAAGI. The CDR3 extends over 13 amino acids. The V end lost 3 bases, the J end lost 3 bases, and 9 bases lay between the germline ends. CDR3 protein: CASSYIRVYEQYF. The CDR3 DNA follows: TGTGCCAGCAGTTACATCCGAGTCTACGAGCAGTACTTC.

Details on this clonotype: Germline and junction disagree at one end, which may indicate a read error. The rearrangement joins TRBV7-2 to TRBJ2-7; D gene unclear. The CDR3 is 13 amino acids. The germline V gene encodes CDR1 SGHTA and CDR2 FQGNSA. The CDR3 here is CASSQVRTCEQYF. CDR3 coding DNA: TGCGCCAGCAGCCAGGTTAGGACCTGCGAGCAGTACTTC.

CDR3 in DNA: TGTGCCAGCAGCTTAGACGGACTAGCGGGAGAGCTCACCGGGGAGCTGTTTTTT. Its translation: CASSLDGLAGELTGELFF. This chain uses TRBV11-2 with TRBJ2-2; 13 bases match TRBD2. CDR3 length: 18 residues. V shed 0 bases, J shed 4 bases, and the junction held 5 bases outside the gene matches. CDR1 is SGHAT, CDR2 FQNNGV, per germline.